These T cell receptor beta chains were read from a single sample in a study of cytomegalovirus exposure and HLA in healthy donors. Libraries were prepared by immunoSEQ multiplex PCR; TCRdb keeps only in-frame clonotypes and omits some of them. The sample contains about 140,000 clones, approximately 82% of which appear only once. The sample taken for sequencing was PBMCs. The source is a young man in good health and CMV-seropositive. Both conserved end residues are part of each CDR3. A D gene is named only where the DNA matches it firmly. The size of a clone is reported for some rows only, either as once, few or many, or as a class for expanded clones.

v_call: TRBV10-3; j_call: TRBJ1-3; clone_size: -; d_call: TRBD1; cdr3_nt: TGTGCCATCAGTTCCGGGACAGGGGAGAACACCATATATTTT; cdr3_aa: CAISSGTGENTIYF
v_call: TRBV4-2; j_call: TRBJ2-7; clone_size: many; d_call: -; cdr3_nt: TGTGCCAGCAGCCCGCGAGGCGGAGACAGTTACGAGCAGTACTTC; cdr3_aa: CASSPRGGDSYEQYF
v_call: TRBV19; j_call: TRBJ2-4; clone_size: -; d_call: -; cdr3_nt: TGTGCCAGTAGTATAGAAAGTCAGGGACTAGCCAAAAACATTCAGTACTTC; cdr3_aa: CASSIESQGLAKNIQYF
v_call: TRBV6-5; j_call: TRBJ1-1; clone_size: -; d_call: -; cdr3_nt: TGTGCCAGCAGTTTGACAGGCGCTTCTGAAGCTTTCTTT; cdr3_aa: CASSLTGASEAFF
v_call: TRBV30; j_call: TRBJ2-5; clone_size: -; d_call: -; cdr3_nt: TGTGCCTGGAGTGTAGGGGGGGGGACCCAGTACTTC; cdr3_aa: CAWSVGGGTQYF
v_call: TRBV6-1; j_call: TRBJ2-1; clone_size: -; d_call: TRBD1; cdr3_nt: TGTGCCAGCAGCTCCACCGGGACAGGGGGCAATGAGCAGTTCTTC; cdr3_aa: CASSSTGTGGNEQFF
v_call: TRBV2; j_call: TRBJ2-7; clone_size: once; d_call: -; cdr3_nt: TGTGCCAGCAGTGAACAGGGGTCCTCCTACGAGCAGTACTTC; cdr3_aa: CASSEQGSSYEQYF
v_call: TRBV2; j_call: TRBJ2-7; clone_size: few; d_call: -; cdr3_nt: TGTGCCAGCAGTAAGACAGGCACCTACGAGCAGTACTTC; cdr3_aa: CASSKTGTYEQYF
v_call: TRBV9; j_call: TRBJ2-3; clone_size: -; d_call: TRBD2; cdr3_nt: TGTGCCAGCAGCGCGCTCGCCGGGGGAGGGAGGAAAGATACGCAGTATTTT; cdr3_aa: CASSALAGGGRKDTQYF
v_call: TRBV7-6; j_call: TRBJ2-7; clone_size: -; d_call: -; cdr3_nt: TGTGCCAGCAGCTTAGCGACAGTACTACTACGAGGGCAGTACTTC; cdr3_aa: CASSLATVLLRGQYF
v_call: TRBV5-1; j_call: TRBJ1-2; clone_size: -; d_call: TRBD1; cdr3_nt: TGCGCCAGCAGCTGGGGGACAGGGGAGGATGGCTACACCTTC; cdr3_aa: CASSWGTGEDGYTF
v_call: TRBV7-3; j_call: TRBJ2-1; clone_size: -; d_call: TRBD2; cdr3_nt: TGTGCCAGCAGCTTATTAGCGGGACTTCCGGATGAGCAGTTCTTC; cdr3_aa: CASSLLAGLPDEQFF
v_call: TRBV29-1; j_call: TRBJ2-1; clone_size: once; d_call: -; cdr3_nt: TGCAGCGCAAACAACAATGAGCAGTTCTTC; cdr3_aa: CSANNNEQFF
v_call: TRBV2; j_call: TRBJ2-5; clone_size: once; d_call: -; cdr3_nt: TGTGCCAGCGCTCCAGACAGGCTGAGGGAGACCCAGTACTTC; cdr3_aa: CASAPDRLRETQYF
v_call: TRBV25-1; j_call: TRBJ2-1; clone_size: -; d_call: -; cdr3_nt: TGTGCCAGCACCGTCAAAGGGGGAGGGAGTGGCGAGAATGAGCAGTTCTTC; cdr3_aa: CASTVKGGGSGENEQFF
v_call: TRBV4-1; j_call: TRBJ1-5; clone_size: -; d_call: TRBD1; cdr3_nt: TGCGCCAGCAGCCGTGACAGGGGGGATCAGCCCCAGCATTTT; cdr3_aa: CASSRDRGDQPQHF
v_call: TRBV7-3; j_call: TRBJ2-1; clone_size: -; d_call: TRBD1; cdr3_nt: TGTGCCAGCAGCTTAACGCGGACAGGGGGTTCCAATGAGCAGTTCTTC; cdr3_aa: CASSLTRTGGSNEQFF
v_call: TRBV19; j_call: TRBJ1-5; clone_size: -; d_call: -; cdr3_nt: TGTGCCAGTAGTACAGGGAGGCCTCAGCCCCAGCATTTT; cdr3_aa: CASSTGRPQPQHF
v_call: TRBV2; j_call: TRBJ2-5; clone_size: -; d_call: -; cdr3_nt: TGTGCCAGCAATGCAAGGGGCCTCGGAGAGACCCAGTACTTC; cdr3_aa: CASNARGLGETQYF
v_call: TRBV2; j_call: TRBJ1-2; clone_size: -; d_call: -; cdr3_nt: TGTGCCAGCAGTTCCAGTGCTAACTATGGCTACACCTTC; cdr3_aa: CASSSSANYGYTF
v_call: TRBV5-4; j_call: TRBJ2-1; clone_size: -; d_call: TRBD2; cdr3_nt: TGTGCCAGCAGCTGGGGACTAGCGGTCTACAATGAGCAGTTCTTC; cdr3_aa: CASSWGLAVYNEQFF
v_call: TRBV30; j_call: TRBJ1-2; clone_size: -; d_call: -; cdr3_nt: TGTGCCTGGAAAACGGGGGTTAACTATGGCTACACCTTC; cdr3_aa: CAWKTGVNYGYTF
v_call: TRBV7-9; j_call: TRBJ2-1; clone_size: -; d_call: TRBD2; cdr3_nt: TGTGCCAGCAGCTTTTTCGGGACTAGACACGGTGAGCAGTTCTTC; cdr3_aa: CASSFFGTRHGEQFF
v_call: TRBV5-4; j_call: TRBJ2-3; clone_size: -; d_call: TRBD2; cdr3_nt: TGTGCCAGCAGTGGATCGGGACTAGCTTTTAGCACAGATACGCAGTATTTT; cdr3_aa: CASSGSGLAFSTDTQYF
v_call: TRBV6-6; j_call: TRBJ2-1; clone_size: -; d_call: -; cdr3_nt: TGTGCCAGCAGTAACCTGTTGAGTCTAGATGAGCAGTTCTTC; cdr3_aa: CASSNLLSLDEQFF
v_call: TRBV30; j_call: TRBJ2-7; clone_size: -; d_call: -; cdr3_nt: TGTGCCTGGAGTAACGGGGGCTACGAGCAGTACTTC; cdr3_aa: CAWSNGGYEQYF
v_call: TRBV4-2; j_call: TRBJ2-7; clone_size: -; d_call: -; cdr3_nt: TGTGCCAGCAGCCCCTACCCAGGCTCCTACGAGCAGTACTTC; cdr3_aa: CASSPYPGSYEQYF
v_call: TRBV11-2; j_call: TRBJ2-1; clone_size: -; d_call: -; cdr3_nt: TGTGCCAGCAGCGAGGGGGGGTTAGGGGAGCAGTTCTTC; cdr3_aa: CASSEGGLGEQFF
v_call: TRBV10-3; j_call: TRBJ2-7; clone_size: -; d_call: TRBD1; cdr3_nt: TGTGCCATCAGTGAGTCGATGGACAGGGAATTAGTTTACGAGCAGTACTTC; cdr3_aa: CAISESMDRELVYEQYF
v_call: TRBV7-2; j_call: TRBJ2-7; clone_size: -; d_call: -; cdr3_nt: TGTGCCAGTAGCTTCGGCAGGGCGTCCTACGAGCAGTACTTC; cdr3_aa: CASSFGRASYEQYF
v_call: TRBV19; j_call: TRBJ1-5; clone_size: -; d_call: TRBD1; cdr3_nt: TGTGCCAGTAGTACTGACAGGGGAAAAACAGGTTTTAGCAATCAGCCCCAGCATTTT; cdr3_aa: CASSTDRGKTGFSNQPQHF
v_call: TRBV6-5; j_call: TRBJ1-6; clone_size: few; d_call: TRBD1; cdr3_nt: TGTGCCAGCAGTTACTCTCGGGACAGGGTGGGGTCACCCCTCCACTTT; cdr3_aa: CASSYSRDRVGSPLHF
v_call: TRBV10-3; j_call: TRBJ2-1; clone_size: -; d_call: TRBD2; cdr3_nt: TGTGCCATCAGCGGGACTAGCGGTCTGGCTGACAATGAGCAGTTCTTC; cdr3_aa: CAISGTSGLADNEQFF
v_call: TRBV19; j_call: TRBJ2-1; clone_size: -; d_call: -; cdr3_nt: TGTGCCAGTAGTATAAATAACACCCCACGAAACAATGAGCAGTTCTTC; cdr3_aa: CASSINNTPRNNEQFF
v_call: TRBV6-5; j_call: TRBJ1-2; clone_size: -; d_call: -; cdr3_nt: TGTGCCAGCAGCCGGGCGGGTGGCAGTAACTATGGCTACACCTTC; cdr3_aa: CASSRAGGSNYGYTF
v_call: TRBV2; j_call: TRBJ1-5; clone_size: few; d_call: TRBD1; cdr3_nt: TGTGCCAGCAGTGGGACAGGGGGCAATCAGCCCCAGCATTTT; cdr3_aa: CASSGTGGNQPQHF
v_call: TRBV19; j_call: TRBJ2-2; clone_size: -; d_call: -; cdr3_nt: TGTGCCAGTAAGGATGCGGGAACCGGGGAGCTGTTTTTT; cdr3_aa: CASKDAGTGELFF
v_call: TRBV9; j_call: TRBJ2-7; clone_size: -; d_call: TRBD2; cdr3_nt: TGTGCCAGCAGCGTAGATATTCTAGCGGGAAACGAGCAGTACTTC; cdr3_aa: CASSVDILAGNEQYF
v_call: TRBV7-9; j_call: TRBJ2-2; clone_size: -; d_call: -; cdr3_nt: TGTGCCAGCAGCCCCGGCTTTGAGGGGGGGGTGTCGAACACCGGGGAGCTGTTTTTT; cdr3_aa: CASSPGFEGGVSNTGELFF
v_call: TRBV28; j_call: TRBJ1-5; clone_size: -; d_call: TRBD1; cdr3_nt: TGTGCCAGCAGTTTATACCGACAGGGCGGGCAGCCCCAGCATTTT; cdr3_aa: CASSLYRQGGQPQHF
v_call: TRBV5-8; j_call: TRBJ1-2; clone_size: -; d_call: -; cdr3_nt: TGTGCCACCGCCAGGGTTGTCGTCTATGGCTACACCTTC; cdr3_aa: CATARVVVYGYTF
v_call: TRBV28; j_call: TRBJ1-5; clone_size: -; d_call: -; cdr3_nt: TGTGCCAGCAGTTCCCCTTCGGAGCGAATTGATAGCAATCAGCCCCAGCATTTT; cdr3_aa: CASSSPSERIDSNQPQHF
v_call: TRBV27; j_call: TRBJ1-1; clone_size: -; d_call: TRBD1; cdr3_nt: TGTGCCAGCTCTCAACAGGGGCGCACTGAAGCTTTCTTT; cdr3_aa: CASSQQGRTEAFF
v_call: TRBV29-1; j_call: TRBJ2-5; clone_size: -; d_call: TRBD1; cdr3_nt: TGCAGCGGCCGGGACAGGGGGCGGGAGACCCAGTACTTC; cdr3_aa: CSGRDRGRETQYF
v_call: TRBV27; j_call: TRBJ1-2; clone_size: -; d_call: -; cdr3_nt: TGTGCCAGCAGTCCGGCCCAGGGCTGGGGCTACACCTTC; cdr3_aa: CASSPAQGWGYTF
v_call: TRBV19; j_call: TRBJ2-7; clone_size: -; d_call: -; cdr3_nt: TGTGCCAGTAGTATAGTCGACAGTACCTACGAGCAGTACTTC; cdr3_aa: CASSIVDSTYEQYF
v_call: TRBV7-6; j_call: TRBJ1-1; clone_size: -; d_call: -; cdr3_nt: TGTGCCAGCAGCAAAGACAGGAGCCTGAACACTGAAGCTTTCTTT; cdr3_aa: CASSKDRSLNTEAFF
v_call: TRBV2; j_call: TRBJ2-1; clone_size: -; d_call: TRBD2; cdr3_nt: TGTGCCAGCAGTCGAGAAGCGGGGGGTTACAATGAGCAGTTCTTC; cdr3_aa: CASSREAGGYNEQFF
v_call: TRBV29-1; j_call: TRBJ1-1; clone_size: -; d_call: TRBD1; cdr3_nt: TGCAGCGCCAAAGGGACAGGGGGCTACACTGAAGCTTTCTTT; cdr3_aa: CSAKGTGGYTEAFF
v_call: TRBV30; j_call: TRBJ1-3; clone_size: once; d_call: -; cdr3_nt: TGTGCCTGGAGGAGTGGGAGCTCTGGAAACACCATATATTTT; cdr3_aa: CAWRSGSSGNTIYF
v_call: TRBV6-6; j_call: TRBJ2-1; clone_size: -; d_call: -; cdr3_nt: TGTGCCAGCAGTTTAGCGGTGAGCTCCTACAATGAGCAGTTCTTC; cdr3_aa: CASSLAVSSYNEQFF
v_call: TRBV28; j_call: TRBJ2-1; clone_size: -; d_call: -; cdr3_nt: TGTGCCAGCAGCTTTGAACTAGCAGTGGCCTACAATGAGCAGTTCTTC; cdr3_aa: CASSFELAVAYNEQFF
v_call: TRBV25-1; j_call: TRBJ1-1; clone_size: -; d_call: -; cdr3_nt: TGTGCCAGCAGTGAATTAGGAACAGGTAACACTGAAGCTTTCTTT; cdr3_aa: CASSELGTGNTEAFF
v_call: TRBV5-6; j_call: TRBJ1-4; clone_size: -; d_call: TRBD1; cdr3_nt: TGTGCCAGCAGCGTACTGACAGGGGTTGGTGAAAAACTGTTTTTT; cdr3_aa: CASSVLTGVGEKLFF
v_call: TRBV7-9; j_call: TRBJ2-7; clone_size: -; d_call: -; cdr3_nt: TGTGCCAGCAGCTTATTGGGCGTCAATTCCTACGAGCAGTACTTC; cdr3_aa: CASSLLGVNSYEQYF
v_call: TRBV19; j_call: TRBJ2-5; clone_size: -; d_call: TRBD1; cdr3_nt: TGTGCCAGTAGTAAAGGCGCAGGGGGCCGGGAGACCCAGTACTTC; cdr3_aa: CASSKGAGGRETQYF
v_call: TRBV28; j_call: TRBJ1-2; clone_size: -; d_call: -; cdr3_nt: TGTGCCAGCAGCCCCGGGAGGGGCTATGGCTACACCTTC; cdr3_aa: CASSPGRGYGYTF
v_call: TRBV5-1; j_call: TRBJ1-2; clone_size: -; d_call: -; cdr3_nt: TGCGCCAGCAGCTTGAGGGGATCTGGGGGCGAAGGCTACACCTTC; cdr3_aa: CASSLRGSGGEGYTF